Below are 22 T cell receptor beta chains sequenced from a single sample in a study of neurological immune-mediated disorders (dated by TCRdb to the late 2010s). The label giving this sample's time point can be read as: longitudinal time-point 1 (baseline). Library generation was performed with 5' RACE. These reads were obtained on an Illumina HiSeq 2500. TCRdb took the public reads, trimmed them with fastp at Q25, ran MiXCR for clone calling and kept in-frame beta chains. Identical CDR3 proteins give one entry, which carries the most common genes and DNA. This sample lists 64,000 or so distinct CDR3 sequences; roughly 10% were detected once. Jointly, the top ten make up around a tenth of the sample. Sequenced sample: PBMCs. The receptors stem from a man younger than 40 in good health.

This clonotype was observed many times. V is TRBV7-6 and J is TRBJ1-1; D ambiguous. V was trimmed by 1 base and J by 0 bases, leaving 9 bases between them. Germline V gene data show CDR1 as SGHVS and CDR2 as FNYEAQ. CDR3 length: 15 residues. As DNA, the CDR3 is TGTGCCAGCAGCTTAGATATCAGACTGAACACTGAAGCTTTCTTT. It codes for CASSLDIRLNTEAFF.

This clonotype was observed at least ten times. V is TRBV28 and J is TRBJ2-7, with TRBD1 matching 7 bases. With 4 bases clipped from V and 0 bases from J, the junction kept 15 bases outside the gene matches. This CDR3 has 18 amino acids. In germline, CDR1 is MDHEN, CDR2 SYDVKM. Written as DNA, the CDR3 is TGTGCCAGCAGTTCCCCTTATGCAGGGACAGAGGACTCCTACGAGCAGTACTTC. Translating it yields CASSSPYAGTEDSYEQYF.

The V and J genes are TRBV4-1 and TRBJ2-7; maybe TRBD1 (6 bases). The CDR3 is 16 residues long. V was pared by 0 bases and J by 5 bases, with 17 bases between. CDR1 and CDR2 from the germline V gene are MGHRA and YSYEKL. The CDR3 is CASSQDRGAPLDEQYF. For the CDR3, the DNA is TGCGCCAGCAGCCAAGACAGGGGTGCCCCCCTTGACGAGCAGTACTTC.

This clonotype was counted many times. The chain carries TRBV10-3 and TRBJ1-6; TRBD1 is a possible D gene (5 bases). V was shortened by 5 bases and J by 5 bases, with 10 bases between the two germline ends. The germline CDR1 and CDR2 sequences are ENHRY and SYGVKD. The CDR3 is 14 amino acids. CDR3 amino acids: CAISLTANNSPLHF. Written as DNA, the CDR3 is TGTGCCATCAGTTTGACAGCCAATAATTCACCCCTCCACTTT.

This clonotype has a count of ten or more. V usage is TRBV6-5 and J usage is TRBJ2-5; TRBD2 agrees at 16 bases. Trimming cost V 8 bases and J 1 base; bases outside gene matches: 4. Germline CDR1 reads MNHEY; CDR2 reads SVGAGI. There are 16 residues in the CDR3. In DNA, the CDR3 is TGTGCCAGCTGGGGACTAGCGGGAGGGCCCCAAGAGACCCAGTACTTC. Its translation is CASWGLAGGPQETQYF.

This clonotype was observed a few times. The gene calls are TRBV7-6 and TRBJ2-2; possibly TRBD1 for D (5 bases). The CDR3 totals 16 residues. Germline V gene data show CDR1 as SGHVS and CDR2 as FNYEAQ. Trimming left V 0 bases short and J 6 bases short, with 14 bases between. In nucleotides, the CDR3 is TGTGCCAGCAGCTTAGCGACGGCAGGGTTGCCCGGGGAGCTGTTTTTT. It translates to CASSLATAGLPGELFF.

This clonotype showed up many times. The chain uses TRBV12-3 or TRBV12-4 and TRBJ2-7; TRBD2 matches 9 bases. V shed 2 bases, J shed 9 bases, and the junction held 8 bases outside the gene matches. This CDR3 is 14 amino acids long. The CDR3 loop reads CASSLTPWREGQYF. The CDR3 DNA follows: TGTGCCAGCAGTTTAACCCCTTGGCGGGAGGGGCAGTACTTC.

CDR3 nucleotide sequence: TGTGCCAGCAGTCCCGGGACGCCGTCGGGGGAGCTGTTTTTT. This translates into CASSPGTPSGELFF. The V gene is TRBV12-3 or TRBV12-4, the J gene TRBJ2-2, with D possibly called TRBD1 or TRBD2 (5 bases each). The CDR3 totals 14 residues. V lost 5 bases to trimming and J lost 8 bases, with 15 bases between them.

This clonotype was recorded at least ten times. The chain employs TRBV27 and TRBJ1-2; D perhaps matches TRBD1 (5 bases). V was shortened by 5 bases and J by 0 bases, with 16 bases between the two germline ends. The CDR3 sequence is 16 residues long. Per the germline V gene, CDR1 is MNHEY and CDR2 is SMNVEV (reference sequence). CDR3 protein: CASSPWGDIANYGYTF. The CDR3 DNA reads as TGTGCCAGCAGTCCTTGGGGCGACATCGCTAACTATGGCTACACCTTC.

This clonotype was observed at least ten times. The chain has TRBV20-1 and TRBJ2-7, with 11 bases lining up with TRBD2. Unmatched junction bases numbered 11, after V lost 7 bases and J lost 6 bases. The CDR3 spans 14 residues. Germline loops: CDR1 DFQATT, CDR2 SNEGSKA (reference sequence). CDR3 region: CSVGTSGMMGEQYF. The DNA for the CDR3 is TGCAGTGTGGGGACTAGCGGAATGATGGGCGAGCAGTACTTC.

At least ten counts were recorded for this clonotype. This chain links TRBV18 with TRBJ1-1; TRBD1 aligns across 7 bases. Germline CDR1 is KGHSH and CDR2 is LQKENI. Trimming at V came to 3 bases and at J to 4 bases, leaving 8 bases not matched to a gene. CDR3 length: 15 amino acids. The CDR3 coding sequence is TGTGCCAGCTCACCTCCGGACAGGTCTGGCACTGAAGCTTTCTTT. As protein: CASSPPDRSGTEAFF.

As for this clonotype: This may be a read error: a much more frequent sequence differs by one nucleotide. The V call is TRBV5-1, the J call TRBJ2-1; D possibly uses TRBD1 or TRBD2 (5 bases each). The germline V gene encodes CDR1 SGHRS and CDR2 YFSETQ. Trimming took off 1 base at V and 12 bases at J, with 26 bases between the two ends. This CDR3 comprises 17 residues. The CDR3 loop reads CASSLTGQVSPGGGQFF. CDR3 nucleotides: TGCGCCAGCAGCTTGACAGGCCAGGTGAGCCCTGGGGGTGGGCAGTTCTTC.

Ten or more counts support this clonotype. V gene TRBV29-1 combines with J gene TRBJ2-2; 7 nucleotides line up with TRBD1. The CDR3 length is 15 residues. In germline, CDR1 is SQVTM, CDR2 ANQGSEA. The junction had 13 bases not matched to a gene; V was cut back by 6 bases and J by 6 bases. The CDR3 DNA reads TGCAGCGTCTTGGAACAGGGGATTGGCCCCGGGGAGCTGTTTTTT. Encoded protein: CSVLEQGIGPGELFF.

This clonotype was detected many times. The CDR3 region has the DNA TGTGCCAGCAGTGAATCCTACGAGCAGTACTTC. Residues: CASSESYEQYF. The chain links TRBV6-1 to TRBJ2-7; D is ambiguous. CDR3 size: 11 residues. Germline lookup yields CDR1 MNHNS and CDR2 SASEGT. V was trimmed by 2 bases and J by 1 base, leaving 0 bases between them.

This clonotype was detected many times. The chain combines TRBV20-1 with TRBJ2-3; TRBD2 matches at 13 bases. The germline CDR1 and CDR2 sequences are DFQATT and SNEGSKA (reference sequence). The CDR3 runs 16 residues. The junction had 6 bases not matched to a gene; V was cut back by 6 bases and J by 0 bases. Here the CDR3 DNA reads TGCAGTGCCGAGGGACTAGCGGGAACTAGCACAGATACGCAGTATTTT. Encoded protein: CSAEGLAGTSTDTQYF.

The sample holds many counts of this clonotype. The chain is built from TRBV5-1 and TRBJ2-3; D gene ambiguous. V dropped 6 bases and J dropped 4 bases, with 18 bases sitting between them. Germline CDR1 SGHRS, CDR2 YFSETQ. This CDR3 region has 15 residues. In nucleotides, the CDR3 is TGCGCCAGCACAGCAGCCCACCCCCCGGCAGATACGCAGTATTTT. Translating gives CASTAAHPPADTQYF. Filled out from reference TRBV5-1 and TRBJ2-3, the complete variable domain reads KAGVTQTPRYLIKTRGQQVTLSCSPISGHRSVSWYQQTPGQGLQFLFEYFSETQRNKGNFPGRFSGRQFSNSRSEMNVSTLELGDSALYLCASTAAHPPADTQYFGPGTRLTVL.

This clonotype was detected ten times or more. The rearrangement joins TRBV29-1 to TRBJ2-7, with 8 bases identical to TRBD1. CDR1 and CDR2 from the germline V gene are SQVTM and ANQGSEA. The CDR3 totals 13 residues. The V gene end was trimmed by 7 bases and the J gene end by 2 bases; junction bases not matched to a gene: 7. CDR3 sequence reads: CSATGTGAYEQYF. DNA for the CDR3: TGCAGCGCTACCGGGACAGGAGCCTACGAGCAGTACTTC.

This clonotype was observed at least ten times. The rearrangement links TRBV20-1 to TRBJ2-7; D may be TRBD1 (5 bases). Deletions cut 8 bases from V and 0 bases from J, with 11 bases between. The CDR3 length is 12 residues. CDR1 is DFQATT, CDR2 SNEGSKA, per germline (reference sequence). The CDR3 DNA sequence: TGCAGTACTCAGGGATACTCCTACGAGCAGTACTTC. This encodes CSTQGYSYEQYF.

This clonotype was found many times. The rearrangement uses TRBV7-8 and TRBJ2-3, with 14 bases identical to TRBD2. The CDR3 consists of 16 residues. The germline V gene has CDR1 SGHVS and CDR2 FQNEAQ. After removal of 5 bases from V and 5 bases from J, the junction contained 6 bases not matched to a gene. CDR3 amino acids: CASSPRLAGGRDTQYF. As DNA, the CDR3 is TGTGCCAGCAGCCCACGACTAGCGGGAGGGAGAGATACGCAGTATTTT. The full variable domain, rest sourced from reference TRBV7-8 and TRBJ2-3, is GAGVSQSPRYKVAKRGQDVALRCDPISGHVSLFWYQQALGQGPEFLTYFQNEAQLDKSGLPSDRFFAERPEGSVSTLKIQRTQQEDSAVYLCASSPRLAGGRDTQYFGPGTRLTVL.

This clonotype was seen repeatedly, ten times or more. The chain links TRBV29-1 to TRBJ2-1, with TRBD1 matching 7 bases. Trimming removed 6 bases from V and 7 bases from J; junction bases left unmatched: 18. The CDR3 is 16 amino acids. Germline V CDR1 and CDR2: SQVTM, ANQGSEA. The DNA of the CDR3 is TGCAGCGTGGACACAGGGGTCGGGATACTTGGGAATGAGCAGTTCTTC. Amino acid sequence: CSVDTGVGILGNEQFF.

A word on this clonotype: Possible read error: a much larger clone is one base away. The chain is built from TRBV12-3 or TRBV12-4 and TRBJ2-5, with D possibly TRBD1 on 5 matching bases. The CDR3 is 14 residues long. The CDR3: CASSTGQGQEIQYF. The CDR3, as DNA: TGTGCCAGCAGCACAGGACAAGGCCAAGAGATCCAGTACTTC.

Ten or more counts support this clonotype. V usage is TRBV20-1 and J usage is TRBJ1-1; D call uncertain. The CDR3 length is 12 residues. Trimming cost V 5 bases and J 4 bases, with 11 bases left between them. From germline, CDR1 is DFQATT and CDR2 SNEGSKA (reference sequence). The CDR3 is CSAADGGTEAFF. As DNA, the CDR3 is TGCAGTGCTGCCGACGGAGGCACTGAAGCTTTCTTT.